The T cell receptor (beta chain) described here comes from a study of molecular identifiers for immune sequencing clone quantification. Study-level background: Replicate RNA came from roughly 18,000 or 92,000 naive CD8 cells and was split five ways, and four parts were sequenced. Study results and limitations: Clones above 20 RNA copies contained over 99% of effector molecules and under 1% of naive molecules. For highly expanded clones, sizes could be underestimated when identical TCR molecules share a barcode.

Comments on this clonotype: Its antigen remains unknown. A read error may account for a junction end that differs from germline.

The CDR3 consists of 13 residues. CDR1 is SGHRS, CDR2 YFSETQ, per germline. In preparing bulk TCR libraries, previously described methods and listed TCR primers were used. TCRdb reprocessed the PCR reads via MiXCR and lists one record per CDR3 protein. The sample includes approximately 500,000 distinct CDR3 sequences, about 25% of them seen just once. This TCR derives from a human donor in good health. Some libraries in this study had Jurkat cell RNA spiked in. The V and J genes are TRBV5-1 and TRBJ2-5, with unresolved D. The sample comprised naive CD8+ T cells from blood, with Jurkat cell RNA spiked in. Sample subset: FACS-sorted CD8+CD4-CCR7+CD45RA+ naive T cells. The CDR3 loop reads CASSLDVQKTQYF. The CDR3 DNA follows: TGCGCCAGCAGCCTGGACGTCCAAAAGACCCAGTACTTC.